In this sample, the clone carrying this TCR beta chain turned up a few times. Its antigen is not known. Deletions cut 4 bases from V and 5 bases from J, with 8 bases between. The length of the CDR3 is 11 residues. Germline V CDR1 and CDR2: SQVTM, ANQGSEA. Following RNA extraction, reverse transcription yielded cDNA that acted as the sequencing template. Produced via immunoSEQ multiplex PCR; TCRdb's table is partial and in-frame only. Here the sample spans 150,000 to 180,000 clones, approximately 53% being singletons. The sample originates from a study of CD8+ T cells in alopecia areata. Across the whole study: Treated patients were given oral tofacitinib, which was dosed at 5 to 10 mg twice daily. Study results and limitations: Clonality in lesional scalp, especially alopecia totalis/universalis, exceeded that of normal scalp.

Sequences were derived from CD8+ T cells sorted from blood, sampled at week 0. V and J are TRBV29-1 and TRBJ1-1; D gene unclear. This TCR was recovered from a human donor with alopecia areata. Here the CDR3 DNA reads TGCAGCGTTGTTTTGGGAACTGAAGCTTTCTTT. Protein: CSVVLGTEAFF.